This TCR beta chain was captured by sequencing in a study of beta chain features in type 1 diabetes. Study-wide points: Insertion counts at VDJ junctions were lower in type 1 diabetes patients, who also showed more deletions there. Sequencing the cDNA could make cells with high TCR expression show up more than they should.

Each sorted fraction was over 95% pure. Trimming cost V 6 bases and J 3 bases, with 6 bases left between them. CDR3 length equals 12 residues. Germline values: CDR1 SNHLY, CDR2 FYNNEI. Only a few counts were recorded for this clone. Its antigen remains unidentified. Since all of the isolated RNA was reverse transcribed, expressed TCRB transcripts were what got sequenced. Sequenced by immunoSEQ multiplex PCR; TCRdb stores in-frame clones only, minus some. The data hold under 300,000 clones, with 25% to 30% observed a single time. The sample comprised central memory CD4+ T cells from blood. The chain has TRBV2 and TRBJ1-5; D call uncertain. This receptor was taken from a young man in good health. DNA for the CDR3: TGTGCCAGCAGCGAAAACAATCAGCCCCAGCATTTT. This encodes CASSENNQPQHF.